The entry that follows covers one T cell receptor (beta chain) sequence. This clonotype was seen more than once but under ten times. Its antigen specificity is not known. Nothing much larger sits one base from this clone, and base qualities are not available. V trim: 5 bases; J trim: 7 bases; unmatched bases: 10. For CDR1 and CDR2, the germline V gene lists MNHNS and SASEGT. The CDR3 runs 15 amino acids, cysteine and phenylalanine included. The kept DNA is CDR3 alone, 45 bases in frame from the first base. The sample comes from a study of vaccination and CD4 T cells after COVID-19 (dated by TCRdb to the early 2020s). For the wider study: In the convalescent cohort there were six males and four females, among whom were two Hispanic individuals, seven Caucasians, two Asians and one multiracial person. Two doses of either the Pfizer-BioNTech BNT162b2 vaccine (n=8) or the Moderna mRNA-1273 vaccine (n=2) were administered to participants. Post-COVID blood samples from convalescent patients were collected a median of around 100 days after diagnosis, with a range of roughly 35 to 161 days. Post-vaccine blood samples were taken a median of 72 days after the second vaccine dose, with a range of 14 to 241 days. For stimulating the cultures, overlapping spike peptide pools were used, derived from SARS-CoV-2 as well as from the common cold coronaviruses HCoV-NL63, HCoV-OC43 and HCoV-229E. As controls, cultures received a CEFX viral epitope pool (the positive control), an HIV-1 Nef peptide pool (the negative control), or no peptide at all. The spike-specific CD4+ TCR repertoire was compared before and after mRNA vaccination in around ten COVID-19 convalescent patients and 4 infection-naive healthy vaccine recipients. In an earlier paper using these donors, memory CD4+ T cell crossreactivity between SARS-CoV-2 and common cold coronavirus spike proteins was assessed at the TCR clonotype level. The paper as a whole reports these results and caveats: Although the median number of SARS-CoV-2-reactive clonotypes went up from fewer than 25 after infection to 35 to 40 after vaccination, the increase was not significant. Among the post-vaccine SARS-CoV-2-reactive clones in convalescent patients, a median approximately 86% showed up only after vaccination, which suggests vaccine-specific priming. The study included relatively few convalescent patients and did not analyze early timepoints after natural infection. Of the vaccine-specific clones in convalescent patients, 304 of 307, or nearly all, reacted only to SARS-CoV-2 spike and did not cross-react with common cold coronaviruses.

Library preparation was by PCR. TCR sequencing of DNA from cultured CD4+ T cells used the Oncomine TCR Beta short-read assay at the Johns Hopkins FTIC core. The QIAamp micro DNA kit was used to extract genomic DNA from the cultured CD4+ T cells. Oncomine TCR Beta libraries from cultured CD4+ T cells were pooled using unique dual indexes and sequenced on an Illumina iSeq 100. Concerning the study's data processing: Non-productive sequences were removed, and CDR3s not starting with C, not ending with F or W, or shorter than 7 amino acids were discarded. The MANAFEST web application was used to identify antigen-specific clonotypes by comparing peptide-stimulated wells against reference wells and other culture wells. Positive clones required FDR below 0.05, an odds ratio above 5, and productive frequency above 0.1% in at least two of three replicate wells. Cross-reactive clonotypes were defined as significantly expanded in both SARS-CoV-2 spike wells and at least one common cold coronavirus spike condition. Levenshtein distances (stringdist) and unrooted phylogenetic trees (ape) in R version 3.6.1 were used to assess CDR3 homology. TCRdb cleaned the public reads at Q25 with fastp, built clones with MiXCR and kept in-frame beta chains. Rows merge per CDR3 protein into single entries with the most common DNA and genes. The V and J calls were not made by the authors but by TCRdb's processing. The sample yields fewer than 10,000 distinct CDR3 sequences; 35% were counted once. Of the sample, roughly a quarter falls within the top ten clones.

According to the study, the label for this sample's treatment or condition signals: roughly ten-day PBMC culture with coronavirus spike peptide pools or control peptides (ViraFEST assay). CD4+ T cells from unexposed donors were collected before the COVID-19 pandemic (2011-2018). The ViraFEST assay was used in the study, in which antigen-specific T cells were expanded with peptide pools and expanded clonotypes were subsequently identified by TCR sequencing. PBMCs were cultured at around 2 million per well in IMDM supplemented with approximately 5.4% human AB serum and about 10 IU/ml IL-2, with 10 ug/ml peptide pools added. Half of the culture medium was replaced with fresh IL-2-containing medium on days 3 and 7. Once the cells had been in culture for around ten days, the EasySep CD4+ T cell isolation kit was used to isolate CD4+ T cells by negative selection. As cell numbers permitted, CD4+ T cells from unexposed donors were tested for reactivity to SARS-CoV-2 S and N and to four common cold coronavirus spike pools. Ficoll-Paque Plus gradient centrifugation was used to isolate PBMCs from whole blood, and the isolated PBMCs were then either used fresh or cryopreserved at -140C. Culture conditions were generally each tested in triplicate wells. Leukapheresis product for the unexposed donors was bought commercially.

Recombination linked TRBV6-1 to TRBJ1-2, and 10 junction bases match TRBD1. Sequences were obtained from CD4+ T cells from blood, cultured in vitro. The origin of this receptor is a human donor in good health. CDR3 region: CASSPRTGGRLGYTF. The nucleotide sequence reads TGTGCCAGCAGTCCGCGGACAGGGGGGAGGCTTGGCTACACCTTC.